Following are 5 T cell receptor beta chains from one sample sequenced in a study of blood T cell repertoires in COVID-19. Using immunoSEQ multiplex PCR, the repertoire was profiled, and TCRdb retains in-frame clones only, with some absent. Among about 140,000 clones, about 87% were seen once, and the ten largest hold about 4.3%. Sequencing was performed on peripheral blood. Source of these receptors: a woman between 40 and 50 years old with acute or convalescent COVID-19.

The sample holds one count of this clone. The chain is built from TRBV19 and TRBJ1-5, with 7 bases matching TRBD1. The germline V gene has CDR1 LNHDA and CDR2 SQIVND (reference sequence). The CDR3 is made up of 16 amino acids. The ends lost 4 bases at V and 4 bases at J; junction bases unmatched: 10. The CDR3 DNA follows: TGTGCCAGTAGTACAGCGACAGGGTGGGGGAATCAGCCCCAGCATTTT. Translation gives CASSTATGWGNQPQHF.

The chain joins TRBV7-3 to TRBJ2-7; D is unresolved. The germline V and J ends were trimmed by 8 bases and 2 bases, with 4 bases remaining between them. CDR1 is SGHTA and CDR2 is FQGTGA in the germline V gene. CDR3 length: 10 residues. The DNA of the CDR3 is TGTGCCAGCGGCCCCTACGAGCAGTACTTC. It codes for CASGPYEQYF.

This chain uses TRBV6-5 with TRBJ1-2; TRBD1 might be the D (6 bases). The germline V gene has CDR1 MNHEY and CDR2 SVGAGI. CDR3 length equals 12 residues. Between the trimmed V and J ends, which lost 6 bases and 4 bases, there was a span of 9 bases. The CDR3 nucleotides are TGTGCCAGCAGCTTACAGGGCTATGGCTACACCTTC. It yields the protein CASSLQGYGYTF.

The V call is TRBV9, the J call TRBJ1-2, with 7 bases lining up with TRBD1. This CDR3 contains 15 residues. Germline V lookup: CDR1 SGDLS, CDR2 YYNGEE. Trimming removed 3 bases from V and 1 base from J; junction bases left unmatched: 6. The CDR3 DNA reads as TGTGCCAGCAGCGCCTCCGGGACAGTTAACTATGGCTACACCTTC. It is translated as CASSASGTVNYGYTF.

The V and J genes are TRBV9 and TRBJ1-1; 8 positions agree with TRBD1. CDR1 is SGDLS and CDR2 is YYNGEE in the germline V gene. Germline trimming cut 4 bases from V and 4 bases from J; bases unmatched to any gene: 12. The CDR3 contains 16 residues. The CDR3 region has the DNA TGTGCCAGCAGCCCCCGTCCCGGGACAGGAGGCACTGAAGCTTTCTTT. Its protein is CASSPRPGTGGTEAFF.